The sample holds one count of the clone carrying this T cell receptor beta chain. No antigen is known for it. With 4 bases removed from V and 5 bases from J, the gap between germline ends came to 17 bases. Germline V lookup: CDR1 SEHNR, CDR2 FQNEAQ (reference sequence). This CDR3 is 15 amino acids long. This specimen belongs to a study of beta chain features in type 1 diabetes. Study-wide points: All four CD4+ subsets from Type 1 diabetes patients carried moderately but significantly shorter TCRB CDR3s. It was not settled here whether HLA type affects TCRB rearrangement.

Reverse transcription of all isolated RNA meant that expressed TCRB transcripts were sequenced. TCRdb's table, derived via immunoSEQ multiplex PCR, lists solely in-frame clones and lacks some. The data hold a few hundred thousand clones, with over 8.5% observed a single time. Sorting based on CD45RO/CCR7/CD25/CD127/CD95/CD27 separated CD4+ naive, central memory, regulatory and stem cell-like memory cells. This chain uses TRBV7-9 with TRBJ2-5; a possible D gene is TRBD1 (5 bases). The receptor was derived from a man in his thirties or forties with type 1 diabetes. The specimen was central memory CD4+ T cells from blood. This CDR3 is CASSWGVDPGETQYF. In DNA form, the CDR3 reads TGTGCCAGCAGCTGGGGCGTCGATCCCGGGGAGACCCAGTACTTC.